This TCR beta chain came from a study of blood T cell repertoires in COVID-19. Study-wide context: Acute and convalescent COVID-19 samples came from the United States, Italy and Spain. PBMCs, B-cell-depleted T cells, or T cells provided the cDNA or gDNA that made up the material.

Under the authors' procedure: Counts of nucleated cells, estimated from reference gene primer amplification, were obtained. Repertoires were generated with immunoSEQ multiplex PCR, while TCRdb's copy carries only in-frame clones and drops some. That table is the source of V, J and clone size, and D and trimming were worked out from the DNA. Of roughly 93,000 clones listed, 85% to 90% are singletons. CDR3 size: 13 residues. Per germline, CDR1 MNHEY and CDR2 SVGAGI. The V segment lost 2 bases and the J segment 10 bases; nucleotides outside the gene matches: 3. The sequencing input was peripheral blood. The chain employs TRBV6-5 and TRBJ2-1, with 9 bases identical to TRBD2. This receptor was obtained from a human donor in a cohort sampled during active COVID-19. The CDR3 coding sequence is TGTGCCAGCAGTTACATGACTAGCGGCGAGCAGTTCTTC. Encoded protein: CASSYMTSGEQFF.